This is a list of T cell receptor beta chains from one sample in a study of glioma-infiltrating T cells after dendritic cell vaccination. Profiling relied on immunoSEQ multiplex PCR, and the TCRdb table lists in-frame clones only, not all of them. The table shows about 92,000 clones, with about nine tenths occurring only once. The sequencing used blood, collected before dendritic cell vaccination. The receptors shown here come from a human donor with glioblastoma. Each CDR3 is given with its conserved first and last residue. The D gene is left open where the match is weak. Clone size is not always given. Where it is, it says once, few, many or a class for expanded clones.

d_call	v_call	clone_size	j_call	cdr3_nt	cdr3_aa
TRBD2	TRBV13	NA	TRBJ2-3	TGTGCCAGCAGCTTAAGGATGCCGACTAGCGGGCGCACAGATACGCAGTATTTT	CASSLRMPTSGRTDTQYF
NA	TRBV5-1	once	TRBJ2-7	TGCGCCAGCAGCTTGGCAGGGGGAGGCTACGAGCAGTACTTC	CASSLAGGGYEQYF
NA	TRBV4-1	NA	TRBJ2-2	TGCGCCAGCAGCTATGTAGGGGAGCTGTTTTTT	CASSYVGELFF
NA	TRBV6-5	NA	TRBJ1-2	TGTGCCAGCAGCCGGGCGGGGGCCTATGGCTACACCTTC	CASSRAGAYGYTF
TRBD1	TRBV27	NA	TRBJ2-3	TGTGCCAGCAGTTTGTGGACAGGGGCGTTGGGTACAGATACGCAGTATTTT	CASSLWTGALGTDTQYF
NA	TRBV7-7	NA	TRBJ2-5	TGTGCCAGCAGCTTAGCCCGCTCCGAGGGCGAGACCCAGTACTTC	CASSLARSEGETQYF
NA	TRBV11-2	NA	TRBJ1-1	TGTGCCAGCAGCTTAGTCGGCGGCGGGAACACTGAAGCTTTCTTT	CASSLVGGGNTEAFF
NA	TRBV6-5	NA	TRBJ2-5	TGTGCCAGCAGTCAACAGGAGGGGGGGGTAGGGACCCAGTACTTC	CASSQQEGGVGTQYF
TRBD1	TRBV9	NA	TRBJ2-7	TGTGCCAGCAGCGTGTCCGGGACAGGCCCCTCCTACGAGCAGTACTTC	CASSVSGTGPSYEQYF
TRBD2	TRBV15	NA	TRBJ2-2	TGTGCCACCAGCAGAGATCTAGCGGGGGGGCGCACCGGGGAGCTGTTTTTT	CATSRDLAGGRTGELFF
NA	TRBV19	NA	TRBJ2-5	TGTGCCAGTAGTACCTCAGGGGCCGTACCCAGGGAGCAGTACTTC	CASSTSGAVPREQYF
NA	TRBV6-5	NA	TRBJ1-2	TGTGCCAGCAGTTACACGGGATGGGCTAACTATGGCTACACCTTC	CASSYTGWANYGYTF
TRBD1	TRBV7-2	NA	TRBJ1-5	TGTGCCAGCAGCTTAATTCAGGGGGGATATCAGCCCCAGCATTTT	CASSLIQGGYQPQHF
NA	TRBV7-9	few	TRBJ1-1	TGTGCCAGCAGCGCCGGGAGCGGCATAACATCATTCTTT	CASSAGSGITSFF
TRBD1	TRBV5-1	NA	TRBJ1-1	TGCGCCAGCAGCCTCGGGACAGGGAGATTGAACACTGAAGCTTTCTTT	CASSLGTGRLNTEAFF
TRBD1	TRBV7-6	NA	TRBJ1-6	TGTGCCAGCAGCCAGGACAGGGGGTTTTCACCCCTCCACTTT	CASSQDRGFSPLHF
TRBD2	TRBV5-1	NA	TRBJ2-7	TGCGCCAGCAGCCTCGGACTAGCGGGAGGCTACGAGCAGTACTTC	CASSLGLAGGYEQYF
TRBD2	TRBV5-8	NA	TRBJ2-3	TGTGCCAGCAGCTCAGGACTAGCGTCAGATACGCAGTATTTT	CASSSGLASDTQYF
NA	TRBV27	NA	TRBJ2-5	TGTGCCAGCAGTTCGGACAGTCAAGAGACCCAGTACTTC	CASSSDSQETQYF
NA	TRBV27	NA	TRBJ2-2	TGTGCCAGCAGTTTAGAATTTACGGGATCGAACACCGGGGAGCTGTTTTTT	CASSLEFTGSNTGELFF
TRBD1	TRBV23-1	NA	TRBJ1-5	TGCGCCAGCAGTCAATCCAGGGACAGGGTTAATCAGCCCCAGCATTTT	CASSQSRDRVNQPQHF
NA	TRBV19	NA	TRBJ2-7	TGTGCCAGTAGTATCGCCACTACCTACGAGCAGTACTTC	CASSIATTYEQYF
TRBD1	TRBV2	NA	TRBJ2-1	TGTGCCAGCAGCGGCCGGACAGGGAGCTCCTACAATGAGCAGTTCTTC	CASSGRTGSSYNEQFF
NA	TRBV5-1	NA	TRBJ2-3	TGCGCCAGCAGCCGGAGGGGGCAGGGGTCAGATACGCAGTATTTT	CASSRRGQGSDTQYF
NA	TRBV9	NA	TRBJ1-3	TGTGCCAGCAGCGCGACAGCCACCGGTGGAAACACCATATATTTT	CASSATATGGNTIYF
TRBD1	TRBV11-2	once	TRBJ2-1	TGTGCCAGCCCGGGGACAGGCAATGAGCAGTTCTTC	CASPGTGNEQFF
TRBD2	TRBV5-1	NA	TRBJ2-7	TGCGCCAGCAGGCCAGCGGGGAGCTACGAGCAGTACTTC	CASRPAGSYEQYF
NA	TRBV7-9	NA	TRBJ1-4	TGTGCCAGCAGCTTAATATCAGGCCCTGCTAATGAAAAACTGTTTTTT	CASSLISGPANEKLFF
NA	TRBV4-1	NA	TRBJ1-1	TGCGCCAGCACTCAGTCGGGGGCGGGGGACACTGAAGCTTTCTTT	CASTQSGAGDTEAFF
NA	TRBV5-1	NA	TRBJ2-3	TGCGCCAGCAGCTTGGGGCCGGAGACCACAGATACGCAGTATTTT	CASSLGPETTDTQYF
TRBD1	TRBV5-1	NA	TRBJ2-5	TGCGCCAGCAAACCCCCCGGGACAGGGTTTTTCCAAGAGACCCAGTACTTC	CASKPPGTGFFQETQYF
TRBD1	TRBV14	NA	TRBJ1-6	TGTGCCAGCAGCCAAGGGGCGACAGGGATCAGTTCACCCCTCCACTTT	CASSQGATGISSPLHF
TRBD1	TRBV29-1	NA	TRBJ1-1	TGCAGCGTTGAACAGGACAGGGATGAAGCTTTCTTT	CSVEQDRDEAFF
NA	TRBV4-1	NA	TRBJ1-1	TGCGCCAGCAGCCATGACGAACTTTCAGGGCCGAACACTGAAGCTTTCTTT	CASSHDELSGPNTEAFF
NA	TRBV6-5	NA	TRBJ1-6	TGTGCCAGCAGGCTCGACAGAAGAAATTCACCCCTCCACTTT	CASRLDRRNSPLHF
NA	TRBV13	once	TRBJ2-1	TGTGCCAGCAGCTTCGGAGGTGAGCAGTTCTTC	CASSFGGEQFF
TRBD1	TRBV6-5	NA	TRBJ1-5	TGTGCCAGCAGTCCCGGGGACAGGGTGGATCAGCCCCAGCATTTT	CASSPGDRVDQPQHF
TRBD1	TRBV10-2	NA	TRBJ1-2	TGCGCCAGCAGCATGACAGGGATCGGTGGCTACACCTTC	CASSMTGIGGYTF
TRBD1	TRBV19	NA	TRBJ1-6	TGTGCCATAGGGACAGGGAATTCCCCCCTCCACTTT	CAIGTGNSPLHF
NA	TRBV27	NA	TRBJ2-1	TGTGCCAGCAGTCCCACCCCTAGCTCCTACAATGAGCAGTTCTTC	CASSPTPSSYNEQFF
NA	TRBV30	NA	TRBJ2-3	TGTGCCTGGAGTTTGGCATCAGATACGCAGTATTTT	CAWSLASDTQYF
NA	TRBV4-1	once	TRBJ1-2	TGCGCCAGCAGCCAAACACAGGTAAGAACAATAGTTTCCTATGGCTACACCTTC	CASSQTQVRTIVSYGYTF
NA	TRBV11-2	NA	TRBJ2-1	TGTGCCAGCAGCTTAGAACGACAGAACAATGAGCAGTTCTTC	CASSLERQNNEQFF
NA	TRBV5-1	NA	TRBJ2-2	TGCGCCAGCAGGGACGGACTGAACACCGGGGAGCTGTTTTTT	CASRDGLNTGELFF
TRBD2	TRBV4-2	NA	TRBJ2-7	TGTGCCAGCAGACCTCTAGCGGGGGGCTCTTACGAGCAGTACTTC	CASRPLAGGSYEQYF
TRBD1	TRBV15	NA	TRBJ1-2	TGTGCCACCAGCAGGCGGACAGGGGATAGTGGCTACACCTTC	CATSRRTGDSGYTF